One sample yielded the 20 T cell receptor beta chains listed below, sequenced in a study of molecular identifiers for immune sequencing clone quantification (dated by TCRdb to 2016 to 2018). The library was built by means of PCR. Instrument on record: NextSeq 500. Starting from the raw public reads, TCRdb applied fastp trimming at Q25, assembled clones with MiXCR and retained in-frame beta chains. For every CDR3 protein sequence, its rows merge into one entry that carries the most common genes and DNA. Within this sample are over 300,000 distinct CDR3 sequences, with 24% of them counted one time only. The top ten constitute 0.65% to 0.95% of the sample. The sample consisted of naive CD8+ T cells from blood, with Jurkat cell RNA spiked in. What this sample's cell subset or site label stands for: FACS-sorted CD8+CD4-CCR7+CD45RA+ naive T cells. These receptors were obtained from a human donor in good health. Some libraries in this study had Jurkat cell RNA spiked in.

This clonotype occurred many times. V gene TRBV6-1 combines with J gene TRBJ2-3; a weak D match, TRBD2 (7 bases). V was clipped by 5 bases and J by 6 bases, with 24 bases between them. Germline CDR1 MNHNS, CDR2 SASEGT. This CDR3 has 17 amino acids. CDR3 coding DNA: TGTGCCAGCAGTATCCCCGGGGGCGAGCGGGGAGCGGATACGCAGTATTTT. It yields the protein CASSIPGGERGADTQYF.

Comment on this clonotype: Being one base from a much bigger clone, this may be a read error. The chain is built from TRBV6-5 and TRBJ1-1; unclear D gene. The CDR3 spans 13 residues. Germline V lookup: CDR1 MNHEY, CDR2 SVGAGI. V was pared by 1 base and J by 3 bases, with 6 bases between. The CDR3 region is CASSYYVDTEAFF. The CDR3 DNA sequence: TGTGCCAGCAGTTACTACGTGGACACTGAAGCTTTCTTT.

This clonotype was picked up a small number of times. V usage is TRBV6-5 and J usage is TRBJ2-7, with 7 bases aligning to TRBD2. This CDR3 contains 14 residues. The V segment lost 2 bases and the J segment 4 bases; nucleotides outside the gene matches: 5. Germline CDR1 and CDR2: MNHEY and SVGAGI. The CDR3 here is CASSYGLAEYEQYF. The CDR3 bases are TGTGCCAGCAGTTACGGGCTAGCGGAATACGAGCAGTACTTC.

The CDR3 spells CASNLGAGGFGELFF. In nucleotides, the CDR3 is TGTGCCAGCAATCTAGGGGCGGGGGGTTTCGGGGAGCTGTTTTTT. The V gene is TRBV7-8, the J gene TRBJ2-2, with 8 positions matching TRBD2. CDR3 length equals 15 residues. Germline loops: CDR1 SGHVS, CDR2 FQNEAQ. V lost 7 bases to trimming and J lost 7 bases; unmatched junction nucleotides: 11.

The sample holds many counts of this clonotype. The rearrangement links TRBV7-9 to TRBJ1-5, with TRBD1 matching over 11 bases. Germline CDR1 is SEHNR and CDR2 is FQNEAQ (reference sequence). CDR3 size: 18 residues. With V trimmed by 4 bases and J by 6 bases, 14 bases remained unmatched. The CDR3 protein is CASSYEIKGTGGTQPQHF. As DNA, the CDR3 is TGTGCCAGCAGCTACGAAATAAAAGGGACAGGGGGAACTCAGCCCCAGCATTTT.

On this clonotype itself: One end of the junction fails to match germline, which may point to a read error. The chain couples TRBV19 to TRBJ2-3; 12 bases agree with TRBD2. CDR1 and CDR2 from the germline V gene are LNHDA and SQIVND (reference sequence). The CDR3 is 17 amino acids. For the CDR3, the DNA is TGTGCCAGCAGTACTCGGACTAGCGGGGCCTTCACAGATACGCAGTATTTT. This translates into CASSTRTSGAFTDTQYF. Together with reference TRBV19 and TRBJ2-3, the CDR3 gives the full variable domain: DGGITQSPKYLFRKEGQNVTLSCEQNLNHDAMYWYRQDPGQGLRLIYYSQIVNDFQKGDIAEGYSVSREKKESFPLTVTSAQKNPTAFYLCASSTRTSGAFTDTQYFGPGTRLTVL.

The chain recombines TRBV5-1 with TRBJ2-7, with 7 bases identical to TRBD2. The CDR3 has 16 amino acids. Germline CDR1 reads SGHRS; CDR2 reads YFSETQ. Germline trimming cut 2 bases from V and 2 bases from J; bases unmatched to any gene: 10. This CDR3 is CASSLELAAPPYEQYF. The CDR3 DNA follows: TGCGCCAGCAGCTTAGAGCTAGCGGCGCCCCCCTACGAGCAGTACTTC.

This chain links TRBV19 with TRBJ2-1; 8 nucleotides agree with TRBD2. Trimming cost V 5 bases and J 1 base; bases outside gene matches: 7. CDR1 is LNHDA and CDR2 is SQIVND in the germline V gene (reference sequence). This CDR3 spans 16 amino acids. CDR3 in DNA: TGTGCCAGTAGTTACACTAGCGGCCCTTCCTACAATGAGCAGTTCTTC. It encodes CASSYTSGPSYNEQFF. Together with reference TRBV19 and TRBJ2-1, the CDR3 gives the full variable domain: DGGITQSPKYLFRKEGQNVTLSCEQNLNHDAMYWYRQDPGQGLRLIYYSQIVNDFQKGDIAEGYSVSREKKESFPLTVTSAQKNPTAFYLCASSYTSGPSYNEQFFGPGTRLTVL.

Concerning this clonotype itself: One end of the junction is discordant with germline, which a read error may explain. The V call is TRBV7-9, the J call TRBJ2-1; 10 bases agree with TRBD2. Germline V CDR1 and CDR2: SEHNR, FQNEAQ (reference sequence). The CDR3 is 15 residues long. The CDR3 spells CASSLTLAGANEQLF. The CDR3, as DNA: TGTGCCAGCAGCTTAACTCTAGCGGGGGCCAATGAGCAGCTCTTC.

This CDR3 is CATIKPGEAEQFF. In DNA form, the CDR3 reads TGTGCCACCATTAAGCCAGGGGAGGCTGAGCAGTTCTTC. J is TRBJ2-1 and V is TRBV12-3 or TRBV12-4; D could derive from TRBD1 or TRBD2 (6 bases each). With 10 bases removed from V and 9 bases from J, the gap between germline ends came to 19 bases. The CDR3 runs 13 residues.

The chain joins TRBV29-1 to TRBJ1-1, with TRBD1 matching over 10 bases. With V trimmed by 8 bases and J by 10 bases, 7 bases remained unmatched. CDR3 length: 11 residues. Germline CDR1 SQVTM, CDR2 ANQGSEA. CDR3 sequence: CSQRQGAGAFF. As DNA, the CDR3 is TGCAGCCAAAGACAGGGGGCTGGAGCTTTCTTT.

This clonotype was seen ten or more times. V gene TRBV15 combines with J gene TRBJ2-3, with 7 bases fitting TRBD2. V was pared by 3 bases and J by 2 bases, with 17 bases of the junction left unmatched. This CDR3 has 19 amino acids. Looked up from germline, CDR1 is LNHNV and CDR2 is YYDKDF (reference sequence). This chain's CDR3 is CATSRILKQTSRNTDTQYF. The CDR3 DNA reads TGTGCCACCAGCAGGATTCTAAAGCAGACTAGCAGAAACACAGATACGCAGTATTTT.

This clonotype was detected ten times or more. The chain is built from TRBV7-2 and TRBJ1-6; D remains unclear. This CDR3 has 15 amino acids. V dropped 1 base and J dropped 1 base, with 5 bases sitting between them. From germline, CDR1 is SGHTA and CDR2 FQGNSA. For the CDR3, the DNA is TGTGCCAGCAGCTTAGACGGTTCCTATAATTCACCCCTCCACTTT. Amino acid sequence: CASSLDGSYNSPLHF. The full variable domain, its missing parts supplied by reference TRBV7-2 and TRBJ1-6, is GAGVSQSPSNKVTEKGKDVELRCDPISGHTALYWYRQSLGQGLEFLIYFQGNSAPDKSGLPSDRFSAERTGGSVSTLTIQRTQQEDSAVYLCASSLDGSYNSPLHFGNGTRLTVT.

This clonotype was seen ten or more times. The chain has TRBV24-1 and TRBJ1-1; a weak D match, TRBD1 (6 bases). V lost 6 bases, J lost 3 bases, and 19 bases lay in between. The germline CDR1 and CDR2 sequences are KGHDR and SFDVKD. The CDR3 consists of 16 residues. CDR3 sequence (DNA): TGTGCCACCAGTTCCACATGGGGGCCGGAGGACACTGAAGCTTTCTTT. Translation: CATSSTWGPEDTEAFF.

Comments on this clonotype: Possible read error: a much larger clone is one base away. The CDR3 carries no conserved terminal phenylalanine or tryptophan, so it likely arises from a read error. Because the CDR3's place on the DNA is in doubt, the DNA is left out and the CDR3 is given as listed by TCRdb. This chain connects TRBV7-2 to TRBJ2-1; the DNA was not used to check the table's D call, TRBD2. Germline-derived CDR1 and CDR2 are SGHTA and FQGNSA. The CDR3 length is 16 residues, termini included. Here the CDR3 reads CASSSPTSGTRPQLFL.

This clonotype has a count of ten or more. V is TRBV27 and J is TRBJ2-7, with 7 bases aligning to TRBD1. Germline V lookup: CDR1 MNHEY, CDR2 SMNVEV (reference sequence). This CDR3 comprises 15 residues. J was trimmed by 3 bases and V by 5 bases; bases with no gene match: 10. The CDR3 loop is CASSPSLGQNYEQYF. As DNA, the CDR3 is TGTGCCAGCAGTCCGTCCCTGGGACAGAACTACGAGCAGTACTTC.

Concerning this clonotype: The CDR3 ends on some other residue instead of the conserved phenylalanine or tryptophan, so this is likely a read error. The V call is TRBV7-6, the J call TRBJ2-7, with no clear D. The CDR3 has 15 amino acids. CDR1 is SGHVS and CDR2 is FNYEAQ in the germline V gene. V gave up 5 bases and J gave up 5 bases, with 19 bases separating them. The CDR3 region has the DNA TGTGCCAGCAGCCCTTATGTCCGGTCTGGGGACGAGCAGTACCTC. It is translated as CASSPYVRSGDEQYL.

V and J are TRBV29-1 and TRBJ1-3; D is uncertain. V gave up 0 bases and J gave up 3 bases, with 15 bases separating them. The CDR3 spans 16 residues. Germline V gene data show CDR1 as SQVTM and CDR2 as ANQGSEA. The DNA for the CDR3 is TGCAGCGTTGAAGATCTTTCCCGACTCGGTGGAAACACCATATATTTT. Translated: CSVEDLSRLGGNTIYF.

The chain uses TRBV7-3 and TRBJ2-3, with 9 bases identical to TRBD2. Losses at the gene ends were 1 base for V and 10 bases for J; bases not matched to a gene: 12. Germline CDR1 SGHTA, CDR2 FQGTGA. CDR3 length: 16 amino acids. CDR3 amino acids: CASSLMAGGPKDSQYF. The DNA of the CDR3 is TGTGCCAGCAGCTTAATGGCGGGAGGGCCGAAGGATTCGCAGTATTTT. Full variable domain (remainder filled in from reference TRBV7-3 and TRBJ2-3): GAGVSQTPSNKVTEKGKYVELRCDPISGHTALYWYRQSLGQGPEFLIYFQGTGAADDSGLPNDRFFAVRPEGSVSTLKIQRTERGDSAVYLCASSLMAGGPKDSQYFGPGTRLTVL.

This clonotype was detected many times. The rearrangement uses TRBV28 and TRBJ2-3, with D maybe TRBD1 (5 bases). Trimming removed 6 bases at V and 2 bases at J, with 21 bases between. This CDR3 has 17 residues. Germline loops: CDR1 MDHEN, CDR2 SYDVKM. This CDR3 is CASSLPTVGPDTDTQYF. The CDR3 coding sequence is TGTGCCAGCAGCTTACCGACAGTTGGGCCTGACACAGATACGCAGTATTTT.